What follows are 16 T cell receptor beta chains derived from one specimen sequenced in a study of T cell repertoires in cytomegalovirus infection. No antigen has been assigned to these receptors. TCRdb re-called the reads through MiXCR, storing one row per CDR3 protein. The sample contains about 83,000 distinct CDR3 sequences, approximately 32% of which appear only once. The sequences come from CD8+ T cells from cultured PBMCs, collected from culture after CMV antigen stimulation. These receptors all stem from a human donor in good health (CMV status not recorded). Some clones in this sample may be carry-over from other donors' samples.

This sequence joins TRBV2 and TRBJ2-5; tentatively, D is TRBD1 (6 bases). V lost 3 bases and J lost 4, with 9 bases in between. The CDR3 consists of 13 residues. Looked up from germline, CDR1 is SNHLY and CDR2 is FYNNEI. CDR3 loop: CASSDRGGETQYF. In DNA, the CDR3 is TGTGCCAGCAGTGACAGGGGCGGAGAGACCCAGTACTTC.

V and J are TRBV7-2 and TRBJ2-3; 10 bases match TRBD2. In germline, CDR1 is SGHTA, CDR2 FQGNSA. The CDR3 totals 18 residues. V dropped 5 bases and J dropped 4; count of bases not matched to a gene: 15. This chain's CDR3 is CASSLSSGGRVNPDTQYF. In DNA, the CDR3 is TGTGCCAGCAGCCTCAGTAGCGGGGGGCGAGTGAATCCAGATACGCAGTATTTT.

The V gene is TRBV11-1, the J gene TRBJ1-4; 7 bases match TRBD1. J was trimmed by 8 bases and V by 5 bases; bases with no gene match: 14. Per the germline V gene, CDR1 is SGHAT and CDR2 is FQDESV (reference sequence). The CDR3 spans 16 residues. The CDR3 DNA reads as TGTGCCAGCAGCGCCCGTGGGGCAGGGACAGAAGAAAAACTGTTTTTT. Its translation: CASSARGAGTEEKLFF.

The V and J genes are TRBV6-2 or TRBV6-3 and TRBJ2-1, with TRBD2 as a possible D gene (6 bases). V dropped 2 bases and J dropped 12 bases, with 17 bases sitting between them. Germline loops: CDR1 MNHEY, CDR2 SVGEGT. The CDR3 extends over 14 amino acids. The CDR3 DNA reads as TGTGCCAGCAGTTACACGGGACTCCCGACAAGGCAGTTCTTC. Translation gives CASSYTGLPTRQFF.

This clonotype was observed many times. The V gene is TRBV6-1, the J gene TRBJ2-7; the D gene could be TRBD1 or TRBD2 (6 bases each). From germline, CDR1 is MNHNS and CDR2 SASEGT. Trimming cost V 0 bases and J 0 bases, with 9 bases left between them. The CDR3 totals 15 residues. The CDR3 DNA follows: TGTGCCAGCAGTGAAGCAGGGGGGTTCTCCTACGAGCAGTACTTC. Protein product: CASSEAGGFSYEQYF.

The J gene is TRBJ1-3, the V gene TRBV7-6, with D unclear. Germline V gene data show CDR1 as SGHVS and CDR2 as FNYEAQ. CDR3 size: 17 residues. With 1 base removed from V and 0 bases from J, the gap between germline ends came to 13 bases. The CDR3, as DNA: TGTGCCAGCAGCTTAGGATCAGCGATAGACTCTGGAAACACCATATATTTT. Its protein product is CASSLGSAIDSGNTIYF.

The table lists this clonotype with many counts. V gene TRBV7-9 combines with J gene TRBJ2-1, with D perhaps matching TRBD2 (6 bases). Germline loops: CDR1 SEHNR, CDR2 FQNEAQ (reference sequence). This CDR3 has 16 amino acids. Between the trimmed V and J ends, which lost 0 bases and 2 bases, there was a span of 11 bases. The CDR3 region has the DNA TGTGCCAGCAGCTTAGCTGGCGGGGAGACCTACAATGAGCAGTTCTTC. It is translated as CASSLAGGETYNEQFF.

V usage is TRBV28 and J usage is TRBJ2-3; a possible D gene is TRBD2 (7 bases). This CDR3 spans 15 amino acids. Between the trimmed V and J ends, which lost 6 bases and 0 bases, there was a span of 13 bases. Germline V gives CDR1 MDHEN, CDR2 SYDVKM. DNA for the CDR3: TGTGCCAGCAGCGGTCGGGGGGCTAGCACAGATACGCAGTATTTT. Translating it yields CASSGRGASTDTQYF.

This clonotype came up a few times. J is TRBJ2-5 and V is TRBV14, with D tentatively TRBD1 or TRBD2 (6 bases each). V lost 4 bases and J lost 5, with 11 bases in between. The CDR3 is made up of 13 amino acids. The germline CDR1 and CDR2 sequences are SGHDN and FVKESK. CDR3 protein: CASSRGAWETQYF. In DNA form, the CDR3 reads TGTGCCAGCAGCCGGGGGGCCTGGGAGACCCAGTACTTC.

This sequence joins TRBV4-1 and TRBJ1-5, with D perhaps TRBD1 (5 bases). V lost 0 bases, J lost 6 bases, and 12 bases lay in between. The CDR3 totals 15 residues. From germline, CDR1 is MGHRA and CDR2 YSYEKL. The DNA for the CDR3 is TGCGCCAGCAGCCAAGATGGGCAGGGTGGTCAGCCCCAGCATTTT. It codes for CASSQDGQGGQPQHF.

This clonotype showed up just a few times. The chain recombines TRBV2 with TRBJ1-6; D gene unclear. Deletions cut 9 bases from V and 2 bases from J, with 8 bases between. The CDR3 has 13 amino acids. Germline V gene data show CDR1 as SNHLY and CDR2 as FYNNEI. CDR3 DNA: TGTGCCAGTCAGGTGACCTATAATTCACCCCTCCACTTT. Protein sequence: CASQVTYNSPLHF.

This chain links TRBV20-1 with TRBJ2-1, with 7 positions matching TRBD1. After removal of 0 bases from V and 4 bases from J, the junction contained 9 bases not matched to a gene. The CDR3 loop spans 16 amino acids. Germline loops: CDR1 DFQATT, CDR2 SNEGSKA (reference sequence). CDR3 residues: CSARDRQGGRYNEQFF. In DNA form, the CDR3 reads TGCAGTGCTAGAGATCGCCAAGGGGGCAGGTACAATGAGCAGTTCTTC.

The rearrangement joins TRBV24-1 to TRBJ1-1; D is possibly TRBD1 (6 bases). The CDR3 extends over 16 amino acids. Trimming took off 2 bases at V and 0 bases at J, with 12 bases between the two ends. In germline, CDR1 is KGHDR, CDR2 SFDVKD. The CDR3: CATSDSRDTMNTEAFF. In nucleotides, the CDR3 is TGTGCCACCAGTGATTCCCGGGACACTATGAACACTGAAGCTTTCTTT.

The chain combines TRBV12-3 or TRBV12-4 with TRBJ2-1; 11 bases align to TRBD2. With 1 base clipped from V and 5 bases from J, the junction kept 4 bases outside the gene matches. CDR3 size: 16 residues. The CDR3 nucleotides are TGTGCCAGCAGTTTAGAAATAGCGGGGGGGAACAATGAGCAGTTCTTC. Residues: CASSLEIAGGNNEQFF.

The rearrangement uses TRBV2 and TRBJ1-1; 8 bases align to TRBD1. Germline V gene lookup returns CDR1 SNHLY and CDR2 FYNNEI. CDR3 length equals 13 residues. V trimming: 4 bases; J trimming: 6 bases; junction bases outside the gene matches: 4. Here the CDR3 DNA reads TGTGCCAGCAGTGGAAGACAGGGGCCTGAAGCTTTCTTT. Translating gives CASSGRQGPEAFF.

The V call is TRBV7-9, the J call TRBJ1-4, with D hard to call. V shed 3 bases and J shed 6 bases, with 8 bases lying between them. This CDR3 is 13 amino acids long. Per germline, CDR1 SEHNR and CDR2 FQNEAQ (reference sequence). CDR3 amino acids: CASSFGDYEKLFF. CDR3 nucleotides: TGTGCCAGCAGCTTCGGTGATTATGAAAAACTGTTTTTT.